The 22 T cell receptor beta chains presented below share a single source sample, sequenced in a study of T cell repertoires in cytomegalovirus infection (dated by TCRdb to between 2018 and 2021). Antigens for these TCRs are unknown. Data came from an Illumina HiSeq 1500. In TCRdb, the public reads were trimmed at Q25 with fastp and aligned with MiXCR, with productive beta chains retained. All rows with the same CDR3 protein become a single entry with the most common DNA and genes. The sample table holds about half a million distinct CDR3 sequences, of which about 33% were seen once. The ten largest clones represent roughly a sixth of the sample. The label giving this sample's treatment or condition can be read as: in vitro stimulation with specific CMV peptide epitopes to enrich CMV-specific T cells. The source material was cultured PBMCs, sampled from culture after CMV antigen stimulation. These receptors came from a human donor in good health (CMV status not recorded). Some clones in this sample may be carry-over from other donors' samples.

This chain links TRBV4-3 with TRBJ2-3; D assignment may be TRBD1 or TRBD2 (5 bases each). V was clipped by 5 bases and J by 2 bases, with 20 bases between them. The CDR3 has 17 residues. CDR1 is LGHNA and CDR2 is YSLEER in the germline V gene. CDR3 sequence: CASSSTGRGADTDTQYF. CDR3 nucleotide sequence: TGCGCCAGCAGCTCAACGGGTCGAGGGGCCGACACAGATACGCAGTATTTT.

This chain links TRBV6-5 with TRBJ1-4; D gene unclear. V was cut by 2 bases and J by 7 bases, with 8 bases left in between. Per germline, CDR1 MNHEY and CDR2 SVGAGI. This CDR3 spans 13 amino acids. This CDR3 is CASSYRTLEKLFF. The CDR3 DNA is TGTGCCAGCAGTTACAGGACGCTTGAAAAACTGTTTTTT.

Only a few counts were recorded for this clonotype. The gene calls are TRBV6-1 and TRBJ1-1; D not certain. The CDR3 extends over 14 amino acids. Deletions cut 6 bases from V and 1 base from J, with 12 bases between. Germline V lookup: CDR1 MNHNS, CDR2 SASEGT. In DNA form, the CDR3 reads TGTGCCAGCAGGATCCCTCCCTCGAACACTGAAGCTTTCTTT. Amino acids: CASRIPPSNTEAFF.

The chain combines TRBV6-2 or TRBV6-3 with TRBJ2-3; 9 bases are shared with TRBD1. V trimming: 6 bases; J trimming: 2 bases; junction bases outside the gene matches: 6. This CDR3 has 15 residues. Per germline, CDR1 MNHEY and CDR2 SVGEGT. The CDR3 sequence is CASSDRGSDTDTQYF. Written as DNA, the CDR3 is TGTGCCAGCAGCGACAGGGGGAGTGACACAGATACGCAGTATTTT.

The chain employs TRBV12-3 or TRBV12-4 and TRBJ2-1; tentative D call: TRBD1 (5 bases). The CDR3 is made up of 15 amino acids. Trimming pared 7 bases from V and 3 bases from J, leaving 16 bases between. CDR3 in amino acids: CASTPETVGYNEQFF. The CDR3, as DNA: TGTGCCAGCACCCCCGAGACAGTTGGCTACAATGAGCAGTTCTTC.

The chain carries TRBV6-1 and TRBJ1-2; possibly TRBD1 for D (5 bases). The CDR3 covers 16 residues. CDR1 MNHNS and CDR2 SASEGT come from the germline V gene. Trimming took 2 bases from V and 1 from J, leaving 14 bases between them. As DNA, the CDR3 is TGTGCCAGCAGTGAACGTCGTGGGGGGAATAACTATGGCTACACCTTC. Translating it yields CASSERRGGNNYGYTF.

This clonotype was seen more than once but under ten times. The chain joins TRBV3-1 to TRBJ1-2; D ambiguous. The CDR3 totals 15 residues. The ends were cut back, 0 bases at V and 5 bases at J, with 13 bases in the middle. Looked up from germline, CDR1 is LGHDT and CDR2 is YNNKEL (reference sequence). This CDR3 is CASSQDDIPRYGYTF. DNA of the CDR3: TGTGCCAGCAGCCAAGATGATATACCTCGGTATGGCTACACCTTC.

This clonotype was counted only a few times. The chain links TRBV11-2 to TRBJ2-5; no clear D. The CDR3 runs to 14 residues. Germline V CDR1 and CDR2: SGHAT, FQNNGV. Trimming cost V 4 bases and J 4 bases, with 13 bases left between them. CDR3 loop: CASSSIPEIETQYF. CDR3 nucleotides: TGTGCCAGCAGCTCTATCCCCGAGATAGAGACCCAGTACTTC.

V gene TRBV5-4 combines with J gene TRBJ2-1; 14 bases align to TRBD2. Germline lookup yields CDR1 SGHNT and CDR2 YYREEE (reference sequence). Trimming took 0 bases from V and 13 from J; bases not matched to a gene: 18. This CDR3 is built from 19 residues. CDR3 DNA sequence: TGTGCCAGCAGCTTGGTTGGCTGGACAGGGACTAGCGGGAGCGGAGGCCAGTTCTTC. Its protein product is CASSLVGWTGTSGSGGQFF.

The chain combines TRBV7-2 with TRBJ2-3; the D is unclear. The CDR3 is 14 amino acids. V shed 1 base and J shed 3 bases, with 8 bases lying between them. Germline lookup yields CDR1 SGHTA and CDR2 FQGNSA. The DNA for the CDR3 is TGTGCCAGCAGCTTAGAAGCTCAAACAGATACGCAGTATTTT. Translation: CASSLEAQTDTQYF.

The genes are TRBV10-3 and TRBJ2-7; TRBD1 is a possible D gene (6 bases). Trimming removed 4 bases from V and 5 bases from J, with 15 bases in between. CDR1 and CDR2 from the germline V gene are ENHRY and SYGVKD. The CDR3 runs 14 residues. This chain's CDR3 is CAISGVGRGHEQYV. In DNA, the CDR3 is TGTGCCATCAGTGGAGTAGGCAGGGGACACGAGCAGTACGTC.

The chain has TRBV19 and TRBJ1-1; D is uncertain. V was shortened by 4 bases and J by 8 bases, with 14 bases between the two germline ends. The germline gives CDR1 LNHDA, CDR2 SQIVND (reference sequence). The CDR3 length is 13 residues. The CDR3 DNA is TGTGCCAGTAGTACCTCCAGTAGGGCCGAAGCTTTCTTT. This translates into CASSTSSRAEAFF.

This clonotype occurred a few times. The chain recombines TRBV19 with TRBJ2-1, with 11 bases matching TRBD2. This CDR3 comprises 17 residues. CDR1 and CDR2 from the germline V gene are LNHDA and SQIVND (reference sequence). V shed 6 bases and J 0 bases; nucleotides not matched to a gene: 7. The CDR3 sequence: CASRSSGRGNSYNEQFF. DNA of the CDR3: TGTGCCAGTAGAAGTAGCGGGAGGGGTAACTCCTACAATGAGCAGTTCTTC.

The genes are TRBV12-5 and TRBJ2-1; 13 bases fit TRBD2. With 2 bases clipped from V and 0 bases from J, the junction kept 10 bases outside the gene matches. Germline lookup yields CDR1 LGHNT and CDR2 FRNRAP. This CDR3 has 20 amino acids. The CDR3 here is CASGLPRTSGRSSSYNEQFF. CDR3 nucleotide sequence: TGTGCTAGTGGTTTGCCCCGGACTAGCGGGAGATCGAGCTCCTACAATGAGCAGTTCTTC.

This clonotype appeared many times. This chain links TRBV7-2 with TRBJ2-6, with TRBD1 identical over 8 bases. Germline V gene sequence: CDR1 SGHTA, CDR2 FQGNSA. The CDR3 spans 15 residues. V shed 5 bases, J shed 2 bases, and the junction held 2 bases outside the gene matches. CDR3 nucleotide sequence: TGTGCCAGCAGCCCGGACAGGGCTGGGGCCAACGTCCTGACTTTC. Translating it yields CASSPDRAGANVLTF.

The V and J genes are TRBV12-3 or TRBV12-4 and TRBJ2-3; a possible D gene is TRBD2 (6 bases). The CDR3 sequence is 15 residues long. Trimming removed 0 bases from V and 2 bases from J, with 9 bases in between. The CDR3 nucleotides read TGTGCCAGCAGTTTAGCGGGGAGGCCCACAGATACGCAGTATTTT. As protein: CASSLAGRPTDTQYF.

This clonotype was seen a few times. The chain uses TRBV7-8 and TRBJ2-5, with TRBD1 matching over 7 bases. Germline V gives CDR1 SGHVS, CDR2 FQNEAQ. The CDR3 has 18 residues. J lost 4 bases, V lost 1 base, and 15 bases had no gene match. The CDR3 DNA is TGTGCCAGCAGCTTAGGAGACTCCGGGACAGTGAGACGAGAGACCCAGTACTTC. The encoded protein is CASSLGDSGTVRRETQYF.

This clonotype has just a few counts. The chain carries TRBV5-1 and TRBJ1-5, with D tentatively TRBD1 (6 bases). Trimming pared 0 bases from V and 0 bases from J, leaving 16 bases between. Germline V gives CDR1 SGHRS, CDR2 YFSETQ. The CDR3 runs 18 residues. Written as DNA, the CDR3 is TGCGCCAGCAGCTTGGTCCCCCAGGGGTTTGATAGCAATCAGCCCCAGCATTTT. Translating it yields CASSLVPQGFDSNQPQHF. The full variable domain, with the rest looked up from reference TRBV5-1 and TRBJ1-5, is KAGVTQTPRYLIKTRGQQVTLSCSPISGHRSVSWYQQTPGQGLQFLFEYFSETQRNKGNFPGRFSGRQFSNSRSEMNVSTLELGDSALYLCASSLVPQGFDSNQPQHFGDGTRLSIL.

This chain uses TRBV5-8 with TRBJ1-5, with 9 bases matching TRBD1. Germline V CDR1 and CDR2: SGHTS, YDEGEE. V was pared by 4 bases and J by 7 bases, with 6 bases of the junction left unmatched. The CDR3 contains 14 residues. The DNA of the CDR3 is TGTGCCAGCAGCGTAGGGGACAGGGCGCAGCCCCAGCATTTT. Translating it yields CASSVGDRAQPQHF.

The V and J genes are TRBV7-2 and TRBJ1-4; possible D gene TRBD1, 6 bases. V dropped 1 base and J dropped 7 bases, with 13 bases sitting between them. Germline loops: CDR1 SGHTA, CDR2 FQGNSA. The CDR3 totals 15 residues. The chain's CDR3 is CASSLVPRGSEKLFF. The CDR3 nucleotides are TGTGCCAGCAGCTTAGTTCCCAGGGGAAGTGAAAAACTGTTTTTT.

The chain has TRBV12-3 or TRBV12-4 and TRBJ2-3; D is perhaps TRBD2 (5 bases). V shed 3 bases and J shed 3 bases, with 13 bases lying between them. This CDR3 has 15 amino acids. CDR3 in DNA: TGTGCCAGCAGTTTTCAGGCGGGTGCGACAGATACGCAGTATTTT. Its protein product is CASSFQAGATDTQYF.

The chain employs TRBV4-1 and TRBJ1-1; unclear D gene. The CDR3 contains 15 residues. With 1 base removed from V and 4 bases from J, the gap between germline ends came to 13 bases. Looked up from germline, CDR1 is MGHRA and CDR2 is YSYEKL. The CDR3 is CASSQVGEGGTEAFF. DNA of the CDR3: TGCGCCAGCAGCCAAGTCGGGGAGGGCGGCACTGAAGCTTTCTTT.